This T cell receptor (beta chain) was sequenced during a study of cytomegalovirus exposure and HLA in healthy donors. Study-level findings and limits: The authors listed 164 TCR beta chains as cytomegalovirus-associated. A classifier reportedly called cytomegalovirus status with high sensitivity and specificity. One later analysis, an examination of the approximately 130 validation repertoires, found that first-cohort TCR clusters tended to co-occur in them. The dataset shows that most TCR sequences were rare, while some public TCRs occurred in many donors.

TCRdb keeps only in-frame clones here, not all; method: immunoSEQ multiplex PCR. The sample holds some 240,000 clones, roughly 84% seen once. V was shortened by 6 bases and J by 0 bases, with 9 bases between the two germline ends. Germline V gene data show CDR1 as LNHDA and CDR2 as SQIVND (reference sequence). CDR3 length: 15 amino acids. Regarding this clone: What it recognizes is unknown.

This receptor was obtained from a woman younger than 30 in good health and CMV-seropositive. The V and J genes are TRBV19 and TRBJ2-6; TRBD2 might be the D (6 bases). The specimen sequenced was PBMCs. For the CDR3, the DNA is TGTGCCAGTAGAGACGGGGGCTCTGGGGCCAACGTCCTGACTTTC. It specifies CASRDGGSGANVLTF.